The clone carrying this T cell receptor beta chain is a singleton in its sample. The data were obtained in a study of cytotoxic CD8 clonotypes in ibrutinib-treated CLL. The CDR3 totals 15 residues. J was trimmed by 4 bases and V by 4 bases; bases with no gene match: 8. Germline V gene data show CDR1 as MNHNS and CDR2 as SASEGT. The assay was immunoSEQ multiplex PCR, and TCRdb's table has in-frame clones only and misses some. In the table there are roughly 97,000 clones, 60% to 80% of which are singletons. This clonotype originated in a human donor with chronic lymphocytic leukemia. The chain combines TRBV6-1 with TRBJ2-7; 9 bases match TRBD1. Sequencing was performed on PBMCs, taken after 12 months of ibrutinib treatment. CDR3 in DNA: TGTGCCAGCAGTGTCTCGACAGGGGGGAATTACGAGCAGTACTTC. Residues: CASSVSTGGNYEQYF.